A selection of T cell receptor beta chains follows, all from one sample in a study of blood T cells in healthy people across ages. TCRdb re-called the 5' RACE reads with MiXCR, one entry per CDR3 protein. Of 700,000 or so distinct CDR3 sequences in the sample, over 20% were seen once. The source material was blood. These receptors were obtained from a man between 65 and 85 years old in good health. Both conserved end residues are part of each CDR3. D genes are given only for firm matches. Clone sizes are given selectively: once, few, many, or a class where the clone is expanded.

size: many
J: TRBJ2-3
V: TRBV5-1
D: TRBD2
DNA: TGTGCCAGCAGCTTAGAGGGACTAGCGGGCACAGATACGCAGTATTTT
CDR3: CASSLEGLAGTDTQYF

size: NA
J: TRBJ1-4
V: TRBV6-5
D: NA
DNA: TGTGCCAGCGGGCATATCAATGAAAAACTGTTTTTT
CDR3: CASGHINEKLFF

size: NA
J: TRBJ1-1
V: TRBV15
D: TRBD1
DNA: TGTGCCACCAGCAGAGGAACAGGGGGTGTGGGCACTGAAGCTTTCTTT
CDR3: CATSRGTGGVGTEAFF

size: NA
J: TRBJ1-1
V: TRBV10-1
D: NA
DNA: TGCGCCAGCAGTGAGTCATCCGGGAGAGCTTTCTTT
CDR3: CASSESSGRAFF

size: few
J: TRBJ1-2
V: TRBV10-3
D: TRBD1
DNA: TGTGCCATCAGTGAGTCGGGACAGGATGGGTATGGCTACACCTTC
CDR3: CAISESGQDGYGYTF

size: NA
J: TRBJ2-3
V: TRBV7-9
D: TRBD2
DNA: TGTGCCAGCAGCGTTACTGGCGGGGGGAGTCGGACAGATACGCAGTATTTT
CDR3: CASSVTGGGSRTDTQYF

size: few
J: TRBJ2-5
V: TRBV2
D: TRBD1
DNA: TGTGCCAGCCAACCGGACAGGCGATACAAAGAGACCCAGTACTTC
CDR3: CASQPDRRYKETQYF

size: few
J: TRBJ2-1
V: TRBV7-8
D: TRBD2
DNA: TGTGCCAGCAGCTTAGTGGCTAGAGATAGCGGGAGGTTTCACTCCTACAATGAGCAGTTCTTC
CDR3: CASSLVARDSGRFHSYNEQFF

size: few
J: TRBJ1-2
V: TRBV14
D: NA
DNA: TGTGCCAGCAGCTCACAACCCGGGCTCGGCTACACCTTC
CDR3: CASSSQPGLGYTF

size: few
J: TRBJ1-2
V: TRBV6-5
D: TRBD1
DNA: TGTGCCAGCAGTTACTGGGGAGGGGGCAATGGCTACACCTTC
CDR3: CASSYWGGGNGYTF

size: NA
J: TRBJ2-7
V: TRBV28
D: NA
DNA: TGTGCCAGCAGGGGGTATCCCAACGAGCAGTACTTC
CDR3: CASRGYPNEQYF

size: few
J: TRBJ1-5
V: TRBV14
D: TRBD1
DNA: TGTGCCAGCAGCCGGGGGGGACAGGGTAATCAGCCCCAGCATTTT
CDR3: CASSRGGQGNQPQHF

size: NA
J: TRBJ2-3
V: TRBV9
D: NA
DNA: TGTGCCAGCAGCGAACCGCCCACAGATACGCAGTATTTT
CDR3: CASSEPPTDTQYF

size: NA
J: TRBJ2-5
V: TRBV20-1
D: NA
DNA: TGCAGTACACTTCAGGGTTTCGGCGAGACCCAGTACTTC
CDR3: CSTLQGFGETQYF

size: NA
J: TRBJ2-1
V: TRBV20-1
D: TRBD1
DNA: TGCAGTGCTAGACTACAGGGGGCACGGGGCAATGAGCAGTTCTTC
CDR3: CSARLQGARGNEQFF

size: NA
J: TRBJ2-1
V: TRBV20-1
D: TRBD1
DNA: TGCAGTGCTATAACGGGACAGGGTCCCAATGAGCAGTTCTTC
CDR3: CSAITGQGPNEQFF

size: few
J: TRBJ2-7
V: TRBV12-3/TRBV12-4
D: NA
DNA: TGTGCCAGCACCCAGGGTTACGAGCAGTACTTC
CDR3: CASTQGYEQYF

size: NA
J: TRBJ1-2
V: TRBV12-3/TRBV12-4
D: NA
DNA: TGTGCCAGTTACTCGACAGGTGGCTATGGCTACACCTTC
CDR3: CASYSTGGYGYTF

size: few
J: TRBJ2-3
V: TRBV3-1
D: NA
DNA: TGTGCCAGCAGACAACGGGGGAGCACAGATACGCAGTATTTT
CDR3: CASRQRGSTDTQYF

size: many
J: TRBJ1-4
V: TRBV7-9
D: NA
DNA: TGTGCCAGCAGCTTCTCGGAGGTTCGGGAAAAACTGTTTTTT
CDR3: CASSFSEVREKLFF

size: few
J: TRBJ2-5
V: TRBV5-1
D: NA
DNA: TGCGCCAGCAGCTTATTGTGGGGAGGAGAGACCCAGTACTTC
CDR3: CASSLLWGGETQYF

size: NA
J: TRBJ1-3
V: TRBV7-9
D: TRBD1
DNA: TGTGCCAGCAGGAACGGACAGGGGGAAGGAAACACCATATATTTT
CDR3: CASRNGQGEGNTIYF

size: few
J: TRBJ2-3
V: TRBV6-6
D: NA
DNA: TGTGCCAGCAGCCCCGGGGGCGCGGTAGATACGCAGTATTTT
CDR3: CASSPGGAVDTQYF

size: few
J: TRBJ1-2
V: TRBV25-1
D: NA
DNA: TGTGCCAGCAGTGAGGCTAGGGGTACTAACTATGGCTACACCTTC
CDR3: CASSEARGTNYGYTF

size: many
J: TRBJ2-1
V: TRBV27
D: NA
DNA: TGTGCCAGCAGTTTATGGGCTAGCGTCAATGAGCAGTTCTTC
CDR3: CASSLWASVNEQFF

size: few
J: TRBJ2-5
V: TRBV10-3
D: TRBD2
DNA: TGTGCCATCAGTGGCCAGAGCGGGACTAGCGGATCGACCCAGTACTTC
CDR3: CAISGQSGTSGSTQYF

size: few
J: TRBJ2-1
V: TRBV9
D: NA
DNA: TGTGCCAGCAGCGAGCGTGGCGAGCGCCTCTCCTACAATGAGCAGTTCTTC
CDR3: CASSERGERLSYNEQFF

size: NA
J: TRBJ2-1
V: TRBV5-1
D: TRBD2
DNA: TGCGCCAGCAGCTTCAGGCTAGCGGGGATCAATGAGCAGTTCTTC
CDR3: CASSFRLAGINEQFF

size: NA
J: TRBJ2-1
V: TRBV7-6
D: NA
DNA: TGTGCCAGCAGCTTAGCAAGTGCTGTCCTAAATGAGCAGTTCTTC
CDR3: CASSLASAVLNEQFF

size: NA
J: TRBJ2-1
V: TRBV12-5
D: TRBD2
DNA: TGTGCTAGTGGTTTGCCGGGACTACACAATGAGCAGTTCTTC
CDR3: CASGLPGLHNEQFF

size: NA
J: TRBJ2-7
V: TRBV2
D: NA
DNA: TGTGCCAGCAGTGTCGAAACCTCCTACGAGCAGTACTTC
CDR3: CASSVETSYEQYF

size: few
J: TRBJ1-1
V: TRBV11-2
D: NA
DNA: TGTGCCAGCAGCTTAGATCAAGTGAGGTTAGCTTTCTTT
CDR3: CASSLDQVRLAFF

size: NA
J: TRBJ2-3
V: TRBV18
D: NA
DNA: TGTGCCAGCTCACCCGCTGGGCTGCCTGATACGCAGTATTTT
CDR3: CASSPAGLPDTQYF

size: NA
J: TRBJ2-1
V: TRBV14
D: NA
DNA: TGTGCCAGCAGCCAGTTCAGGGCCGACAATGAGCAGTTCTTC
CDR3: CASSQFRADNEQFF

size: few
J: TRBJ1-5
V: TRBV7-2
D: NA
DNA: TGTGCCAGCAGCTTCTGGGGGAGTGGTCAGCCCCAGCATTTT
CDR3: CASSFWGSGQPQHF

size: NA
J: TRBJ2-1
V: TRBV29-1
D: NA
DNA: TGCAGCGTCCTACTCGGTAGTAGCGGAAGGTACGATGAGCAGTTCTTC
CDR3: CSVLLGSSGRYDEQFF

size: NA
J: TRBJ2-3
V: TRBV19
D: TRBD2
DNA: TGTGCCAGTAGGAAGACTAGCGGGGGGCCACAAGATACGCAGTATTTT
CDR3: CASRKTSGGPQDTQYF

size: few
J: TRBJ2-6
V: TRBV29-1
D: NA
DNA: TGCAGCGTTGGAGGATCCTGGATGTCTGGGGCCAACGTCCTGACTTTC
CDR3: CSVGGSWMSGANVLTF

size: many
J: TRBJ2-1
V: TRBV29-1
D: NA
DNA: TGCAGCGTTGAATATAACCTACGTTGGTTCTTC
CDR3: CSVEYNLRWFF

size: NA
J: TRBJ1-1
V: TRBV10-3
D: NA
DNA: TGTGCCACCTATGGGGGGACGGTGAACACTGAAGCTTTCTTT
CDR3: CATYGGTVNTEAFF

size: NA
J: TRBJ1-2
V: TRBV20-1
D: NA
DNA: TGCAGTGCTAGAGATCACAGGGCCTACTATGGCTACACCTTC
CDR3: CSARDHRAYYGYTF

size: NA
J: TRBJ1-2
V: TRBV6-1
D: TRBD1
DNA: TGTGCCAGCAGGCAAACAGGGGACTATGGCTACACCTTC
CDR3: CASRQTGDYGYTF

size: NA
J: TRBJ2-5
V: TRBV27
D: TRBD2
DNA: TGTGCCAGCAGTTTGACCGGGACTACTAGGCAAGAGACCCAGTACTTC
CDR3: CASSLTGTTRQETQYF